This T cell receptor beta chain was identified in a study of radiotherapy plus CTLA-4 blockade in lung cancer (dated by TCRdb to 2016 to 2018). Context from the whole study: Among enrolled patients, under 20% had an objective response and roughly 30% reached disease control. Beyond this particular receptor, the publication reports: The strongest predictors of response, as reported, were early dynamic changes in blood T cell clones along with a rise in serum interferon-beta after radiation. After treatment with radiotherapy and ipilimumab, TCR clones that originated in tumors expanded in peripheral blood.

Library prep was done by the immunoSEQ multiplex PCR assay. What TCRdb holds here is the immuneACCESS table cut down to in-frame rearrangements. Part of the clones is not present; checked against another copy, under half of the missing clones reflect an unresolved V gene, and the others are unexplained. The table for this sample lists about 72,000 clones; about 83% of them were counted only once. Approximately 4.1% of the sample lies in the top ten. Trimming removed 3 bases from V and 8 bases from J; the gene matches leave 7 bases unexplained. Taken from cysteine to phenylalanine, the CDR3 has 14 residues. The kept DNA is CDR3 alone, 42 bases in frame from the first base. Looking up the germline V gene yields CDR1 SGHRS and CDR2 YFSETQ. In the case of this clone: This clone's antigen is unknown. Base qualities are not at hand, and no much larger clone is one base apart.

In this study, focal radiation therapy paired with CTLA-4 blockade (ipilimumab) was tested in patients who had chemo-refractory metastatic non-small-cell lung cancer. The chain is assembled from TRBV5-1 and TRBJ2-1; 8 central bases correspond to TRBD1. The clonotype comes from a human donor with non-small cell lung cancer who had a partial response to radiotherapy plus ipilimumab. The sample in question was peripheral blood, obtained from a patient treated with radiotherapy plus ipilimumab. The sequenced DNA: TGCGCCAGCAGCTCCCTGACAGGGGCGTATGAGCAGTTCTTC. It is translated as CASSSLTGAYEQFF.